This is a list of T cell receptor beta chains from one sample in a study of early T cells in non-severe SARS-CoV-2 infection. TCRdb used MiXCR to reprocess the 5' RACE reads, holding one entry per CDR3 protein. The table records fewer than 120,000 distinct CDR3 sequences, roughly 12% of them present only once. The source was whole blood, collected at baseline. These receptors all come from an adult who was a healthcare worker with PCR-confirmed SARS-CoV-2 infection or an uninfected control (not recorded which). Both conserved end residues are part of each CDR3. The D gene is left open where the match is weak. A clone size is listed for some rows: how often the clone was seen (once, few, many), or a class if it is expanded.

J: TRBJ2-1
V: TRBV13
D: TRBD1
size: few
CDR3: CASSSTGQGSHNEQFF
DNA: TGTGCCAGCAGCTCTACCGGACAGGGGAGCCACAATGAGCAGTTCTTC

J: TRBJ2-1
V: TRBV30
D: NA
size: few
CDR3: CAWSVAYNEQFF
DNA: TGTGCCTGGAGTGTAGCCTACAATGAGCAGTTCTTC

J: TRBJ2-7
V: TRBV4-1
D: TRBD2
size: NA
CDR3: CASSQDGGRAAYEQYF
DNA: TGCGCCAGCAGCCAAGACGGCGGGAGGGCAGCATACGAGCAGTACTTC

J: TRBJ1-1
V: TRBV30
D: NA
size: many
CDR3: CAWRGAYTEAFF
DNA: TGTGCCTGGAGGGGGGCCTACACTGAAGCTTTCTTT

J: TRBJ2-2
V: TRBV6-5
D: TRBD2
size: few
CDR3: CASSYRTRVGELFF
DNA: TGTGCCAGCAGTTACAGGACTAGGGTGGGGGAGCTGTTTTTT

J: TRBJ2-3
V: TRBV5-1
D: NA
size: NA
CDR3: CAGRQGDVTDTQYF
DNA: TGCGCCGGCAGGCAGGGCGATGTCACAGATACGCAGTATTTT

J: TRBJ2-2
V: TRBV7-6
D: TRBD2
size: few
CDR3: CASSLSPPLAGGDTGELFF
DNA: TGTGCCAGCAGCTTGTCCCCGCCTTTAGCGGGAGGGGACACCGGGGAGCTGTTTTTT

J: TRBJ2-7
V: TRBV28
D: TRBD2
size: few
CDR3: CASSSLLAGGLTTYEQYF
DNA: TGTGCCAGCAGTTCCCTCCTAGCGGGAGGTTTAACAACTTACGAGCAGTACTTC

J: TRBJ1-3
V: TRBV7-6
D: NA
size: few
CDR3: CASSFGGSSGNTIYF
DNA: TGTGCCAGCAGCTTTGGGGGATCCTCTGGAAACACCATATATTTT

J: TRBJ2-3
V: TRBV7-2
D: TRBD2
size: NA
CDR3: CASSLGTSGGPTDTQYF
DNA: TGTGCCAGCAGCCTCGGGACTAGCGGGGGTCCCACAGATACGCAGTATTTT

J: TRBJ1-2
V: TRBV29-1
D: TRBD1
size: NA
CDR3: CSTPGGDGYGYTF
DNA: TGCAGCACCCCAGGGGGCGATGGCTATGGCTACACCTTC

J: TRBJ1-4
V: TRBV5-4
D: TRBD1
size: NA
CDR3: CASSLGAGQGGDQKLFF
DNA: TGTGCCAGCAGCTTGGGGGCCGGACAGGGAGGGGACCAAAAACTGTTTTTT

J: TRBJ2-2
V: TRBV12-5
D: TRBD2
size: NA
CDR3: CASGQPGLAANTGELFF
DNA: TGTGCTAGTGGTCAACCGGGACTAGCGGCGAACACCGGGGAGCTGTTTTTT

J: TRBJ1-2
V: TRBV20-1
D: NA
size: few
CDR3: CSARGDDYGYTF
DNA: TGCAGTGCCCGGGGAGATGACTATGGCTACACCTTC

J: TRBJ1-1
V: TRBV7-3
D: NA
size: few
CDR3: CASSLSGPNTEAFF
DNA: TGTGCCAGCAGCTTGAGTGGGCCGAACACTGAAGCTTTCTTT

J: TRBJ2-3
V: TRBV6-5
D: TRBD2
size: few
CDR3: CASRVRTTGLAEDTQYF
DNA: TGTGCCAGCAGAGTTAGAACCACGGGACTAGCGGAAGATACGCAGTATTTT

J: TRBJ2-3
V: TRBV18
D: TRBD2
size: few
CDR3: CASSHQRGNTDTQYF
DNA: TGTGCCAGCTCACATCAGCGGGGCAACACAGATACGCAGTATTTT

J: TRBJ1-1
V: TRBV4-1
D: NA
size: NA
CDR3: CASRSQARNTEAFF
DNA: TGCGCCAGCAGATCCCAGGCACGGAACACTGAAGCTTTCTTT

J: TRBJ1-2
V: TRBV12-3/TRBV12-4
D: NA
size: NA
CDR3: CASSPGHTYTF
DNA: TGTGCCAGCAGTCCAGGGCACACCTACACCTTC

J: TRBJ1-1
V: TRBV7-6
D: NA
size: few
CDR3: CASSLSSQAPTEAFF
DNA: TGTGCCAGCAGCTTAAGCTCACAGGCGCCCACTGAAGCTTTCTTT

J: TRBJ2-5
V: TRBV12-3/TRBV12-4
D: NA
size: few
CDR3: CASTSRGGQEGSQYF
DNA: TGTGCCAGCACCTCCCGTGGGGGCCAGGAGGGGTCCCAGTACTTC

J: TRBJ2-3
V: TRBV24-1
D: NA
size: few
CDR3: CATNTDTQYF
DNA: TGTGCCACTAACACAGATACGCAGTATTTT

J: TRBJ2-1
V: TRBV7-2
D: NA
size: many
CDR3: CASRRQGNEQFF
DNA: TGTGCCAGCAGGCGACAAGGCAATGAGCAGTTCTTC

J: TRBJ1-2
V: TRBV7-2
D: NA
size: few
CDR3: CASSLVVGQNYGYTF
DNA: TGTGCCAGCAGCTTAGTGGTAGGGCAGAACTATGGCTACACCTTC

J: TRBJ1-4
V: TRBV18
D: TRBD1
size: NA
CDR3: CASSPGQDPNEKLFF
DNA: TGTGCCAGCTCACCAGGACAGGACCCTAATGAAAAACTGTTTTTT

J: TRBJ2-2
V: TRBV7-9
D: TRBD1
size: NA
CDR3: CASSYTGTGSGELFF
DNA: TGTGCCAGCAGCTATACCGGGACAGGGTCCGGGGAGCTGTTTTTT

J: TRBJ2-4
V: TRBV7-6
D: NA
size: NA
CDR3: CASSPNGNIQYF
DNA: TGTGCCAGCAGCCCCAATGGGAACATTCAGTACTTC

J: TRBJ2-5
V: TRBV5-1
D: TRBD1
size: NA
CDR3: CASSPQPTGAGETQYF
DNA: TGCGCCAGCAGTCCGCAACCCACAGGGGCGGGAGAGACCCAGTACTTC

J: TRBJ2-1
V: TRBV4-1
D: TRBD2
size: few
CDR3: CASSQDSHLAGSAYNEQFF
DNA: TGCGCCAGCAGCCAAGATTCGCATCTAGCGGGATCTGCCTACAATGAGCAGTTCTTC

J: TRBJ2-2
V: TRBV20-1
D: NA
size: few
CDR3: CSAEKMTVYTGELFF
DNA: TGCAGTGCCGAAAAGATGACAGTCTACACCGGGGAGCTGTTTTTT

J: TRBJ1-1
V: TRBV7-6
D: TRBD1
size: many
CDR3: CASSLFQGENTEAFF
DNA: TGTGCCAGCAGCTTATTCCAGGGGGAAAACACTGAAGCTTTCTTT

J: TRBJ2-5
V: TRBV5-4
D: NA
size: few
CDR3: CASSLGSYRDATGTQYF
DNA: TGTGCCAGCAGCTTGGGGTCCTATCGGGACGCTACGGGGACCCAGTACTTC